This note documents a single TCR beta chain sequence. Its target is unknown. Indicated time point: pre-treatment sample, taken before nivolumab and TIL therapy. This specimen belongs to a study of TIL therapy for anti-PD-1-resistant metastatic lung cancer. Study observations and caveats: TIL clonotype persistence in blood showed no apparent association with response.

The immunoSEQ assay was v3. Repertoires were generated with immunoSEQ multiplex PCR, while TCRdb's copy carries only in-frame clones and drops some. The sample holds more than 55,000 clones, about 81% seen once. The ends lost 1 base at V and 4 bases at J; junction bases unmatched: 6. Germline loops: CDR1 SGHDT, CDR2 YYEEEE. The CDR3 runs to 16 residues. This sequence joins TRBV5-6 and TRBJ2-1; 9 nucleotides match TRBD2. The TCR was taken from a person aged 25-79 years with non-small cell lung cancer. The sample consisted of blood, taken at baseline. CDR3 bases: TGTGCCAGCAGCTTGCCTGGGACTAGCAATTACAATGAGCAGTTCTTC. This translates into CASSLPGTSNYNEQFF.